This is a list of T cell receptor beta chains from one sample in a study of regulatory T cells in long-lasting Graves disease. TCRdb passed the multiplex PCR reads through MiXCR, listing each CDR3 protein once. The table includes 500,000 or so distinct CDR3 sequences, about 16% detected once. These records were also assigned to another study, of T cells in Graves' hyperthyroidism and ophthalmopathy.

Source: peripheral blood mononuclear cells (PBMCs), taken at new diagnosis, from a patient treated with antithyroid drugs. The receptors stem from a woman aged 35 to 60 with Graves disease. The CDR3 runs from the conserved cysteine through the conserved F or W. The D gene is left open where the match is weak. Expanded clones get a size class; other rows say once, few or many, or leave the size out.

v_gene	abundance	j_gene	d_gene	CDR3nt	CDR3aa
TRBV19	few	TRBJ1-5	NA	TGTGCCAGCCGGGAAAACATCTTTAGCAATCAGCCCCAGCATTTT	CASRENIFSNQPQHF
TRBV2	many	TRBJ2-7	NA	TGTGCCAGCGGAAGAGACGACGAGCAGTACTTC	CASGRDDEQYF
TRBV5-1	many	TRBJ1-1	NA	TGCGCCAGCAGCTTGGTTGGCAGGGTTCCTCTCTTT	CASSLVGRVPLF
TRBV13	NA	TRBJ2-2	NA	TGTGCCAGCAGCCAGGGCTCCGGGGAGCTGTTTTTT	CASSQGSGELFF
TRBV29-1	few	TRBJ1-5	TRBD1	TGCAGCGTGAGTGGGGAGGGGGCACAGCCCCAGCATTTT	CSVSGEGAQPQHF
TRBV6-2/TRBV6-3	few	TRBJ1-2	TRBD1	TGTGCCAGCAGTTACGAAGTCCGAGACAGGGATGGCTACACCTTC	CASSYEVRDRDGYTF
TRBV10-3	few	TRBJ2-3	TRBD1	TGTGCCATCAGTGACCAGGGTGGTGGGACAGTCACCAATACGCAGTATTTT	CAISDQGGGTVTNTQYF
TRBV28	many	TRBJ1-5	NA	TGTGCCAGCAGTCTTCTGTTCGGCAATCAGCCCCAGCATTTT	CASSLLFGNQPQHF
TRBV25-1	few	TRBJ1-2	NA	TGTGCCAGCAGTAGCACTGGGGGGTACTATGGCTACACCTTC	CASSSTGGYYGYTF
TRBV28	NA	TRBJ2-2	NA	TGTGCCAGCAAGGGGACGGGGGAGAACACCGGGGAGCTGTTTTTT	CASKGTGENTGELFF
TRBV30	few	TRBJ2-6	NA	TGTGCCTGGAGTCAACCACAGGCACTTGGGGCCAACGTCCTGACTTTC	CAWSQPQALGANVLTF
TRBV29-1	few	TRBJ1-1	NA	TGCAGCGTTCACAGGGACCTAATCATGAACACTGAAGCTTTCTTT	CSVHRDLIMNTEAFF
TRBV9	few	TRBJ2-7	TRBD2	TGTGCCAGCAGCGTAGGGCAAGCGGGGCCCTACGAGCAGTACTTC	CASSVGQAGPYEQYF
TRBV7-9	many	TRBJ1-1	NA	TGTGCCAGTAGGGACCACAGGGAGGAAGCTTTCTTT	CASRDHREEAFF
TRBV10-3	few	TRBJ2-3	NA	TGTGCCATCAGTGAGTCGGAGTGGAAAGATACGCAGTATTTT	CAISESEWKDTQYF
TRBV7-2	few	TRBJ2-7	NA	TGTGCCAGCAGCTTCCTTTCAGCGCCGAGCTCCTACGAGCAGTACTTC	CASSFLSAPSSYEQYF
TRBV3-1	many	TRBJ1-1	TRBD1	TGTGCCAGCAGCGGATTTACAGGGGCCACTGAAGCTTTCTTT	CASSGFTGATEAFF
TRBV11-2	many	TRBJ2-1	NA	TGTGCCAGCAGCTCGGACAGACACGATGAGCAGTTCTTC	CASSSDRHDEQFF
TRBV7-2	NA	TRBJ1-2	NA	TGTGCCAGCAGCTTAGAGGCGACAGCGGTTTATAGCTACACCTTC	CASSLEATAVYSYTF
TRBV19	few	TRBJ2-7	TRBD2	TGTGCCAGTATAGGGAGGGCGGCATACGAGCAGTACTTC	CASIGRAAYEQYF
TRBV20-1	few	TRBJ2-2	NA	TGCAGTGCTACCGAGGGGGGTCGAAACACCGGGGAGCTGTTTTTT	CSATEGGRNTGELFF
TRBV12-3/TRBV12-4	many	TRBJ1-5	NA	TGTGCCAGCAGTGGGCCGATCCTCGTCAATCAGCCCCAGCATTTT	CASSGPILVNQPQHF
TRBV5-1	NA	TRBJ1-3	TRBD1	TGCGCCAGCAGCTTCGGGGACAGTGCCTCTGGAAACACCATATATTTT	CASSFGDSASGNTIYF
TRBV12-3/TRBV12-4	many	TRBJ2-4	TRBD2	TGTGCCAGCAGACCAAGCGGGGGTCCCAAAAACATTCAGTACTTC	CASRPSGGPKNIQYF
TRBV27	few	TRBJ2-1	NA	TGCGAACCAGCAGGAGGCTCCTACAATGAGCAGTTCTTC	CEPAGGSYNEQFF
TRBV9	few	TRBJ1-4	TRBD1	TGTGCCAGCAGCGCCGAGGGGGCGGTACGTGAAAAACTGTTTTTT	CASSAEGAVREKLFF
TRBV7-8	once	TRBJ2-7	NA	TGTGCCAGCAGCTATCGAGGAGGGACTCCGTACTACGAGCAGTACTTC	CASSYRGGTPYYEQYF
TRBV12-3/TRBV12-4	many	TRBJ2-1	TRBD1	TGTGCCAGCAGGACAGGGCGTGACTACAATGAGCAGTTCTTC	CASRTGRDYNEQFF
TRBV7-9	NA	TRBJ1-1	NA	TGTGCCAGCAGCTTACTGGAAGAAGCTTTCTTT	CASSLLEEAFF
TRBV10-2	few	TRBJ2-5	TRBD2	TGCGCCAGCAGCCGTACTAGCGGTGACGAAGAGACCCAGTACTTC	CASSRTSGDEETQYF
TRBV29-1	many	TRBJ1-1	NA	TGCAGCGTTACGGGGTCCGGGACAAAGAACACTGAAGCTTTCTTT	CSVTGSGTKNTEAFF
TRBV30	NA	TRBJ1-3	TRBD1	TGTGCCTGGAGTACGACAGGGCTCGGAAACACCATATATTTT	CAWSTTGLGNTIYF
TRBV3-1	NA	TRBJ1-1	NA	TGTGCCAGCAGCCCCTGGAGGGAGGGCAGGGCTTTCTTT	CASSPWREGRAFF
TRBV2	many	TRBJ2-5	TRBD2	TGTGCCACCACACTAGCGGGGGGGCACGATGATTGGAACCAAGAGACCCAGTACTTC	CATTLAGGHDDWNQETQYF
TRBV3-1	many	TRBJ2-7	TRBD2	TGTGCCAGCAGCCAAGGTTTAGCGGGGGGGCGTGAGCAGTACTTC	CASSQGLAGGREQYF
TRBV25-1	NA	TRBJ1-2	NA	TGTGCCAGCAGTGAAGGGCCGGCAATGGGTGGCTACACCTTC	CASSEGPAMGGYTF
TRBV7-8	many	TRBJ1-5	TRBD1	TGTGCCAGCACCTTGACAGGGTACACGAGCAATCAGCCCCAGCATTTT	CASTLTGYTSNQPQHF
TRBV6-1	NA	TRBJ1-2	NA	TGTGCCAGCAGTGAAGGGGGTTTCGGGAGCTATGGCTACACCTTC	CASSEGGFGSYGYTF
TRBV19	NA	TRBJ1-1	NA	TGTGCCAGTAACCCGGGACACCCGGGCACTGAAGCTTTCTTT	CASNPGHPGTEAFF
TRBV6-2/TRBV6-3	NA	TRBJ1-1	NA	TGTGCCAGCAGACCCTACGCAAGCACTGAAGCTTTCTTT	CASRPYASTEAFF
TRBV24-1	NA	TRBJ1-4	TRBD1	TGTGCCACCAGTGATCCTACTCCCGGACAGGGAGGGGAAAAACTGTTTTTT	CATSDPTPGQGGEKLFF
TRBV6-1	many	TRBJ1-5	TRBD1	TGTGCCAGCAATGCCTACAGGGGTATTGGTAATCAGCCCCAGCATTTT	CASNAYRGIGNQPQHF
TRBV20-1	NA	TRBJ1-1	NA	TGCAGTGCCCGGCTCGGGGGGGGAACTGAAGCTTTCTTT	CSARLGGGTEAFF
TRBV6-5	many	TRBJ1-1	NA	TGTGCCAGCAGTTACGGGGGGAGGGGGAAGGACACTGAAGCTTTCTTT	CASSYGGRGKDTEAFF
TRBV19	NA	TRBJ1-6	TRBD1	TGTGCCAGTAGTTTGGACAGGGGGCTCTCTAATTCACCCCTCCACTTT	CASSLDRGLSNSPLHF
TRBV2	many	TRBJ1-5	NA	TGTGCCAGCACCCCAGCGGGGAGTAGCAATCAGCCCCAGCATTTT	CASTPAGSSNQPQHF
TRBV20-1	NA	TRBJ1-5	NA	TGCAGTGTCCCCCTAAATCAGCCCCAGCATTTT	CSVPLNQPQHF
TRBV11-3	many	TRBJ1-1	NA	TGTGCCAGCAGCTTATATCGTCAGACTGAAGCTTTCTTT	CASSLYRQTEAFF
TRBV18	few	TRBJ1-1	NA	TGTGCCAGCTCACCCACGACAGTACAGAACACTGAAGCTTTCTTT	CASSPTTVQNTEAFF
TRBV27	many	TRBJ1-2	NA	TGTGCCAGCAGTTTAGGCTTAGAGGCATCCTACACCTTC	CASSLGLEASYTF
TRBV19	few	TRBJ1-1	NA	TGTGCCAGTAGTATAGATGGTGCAACGAACACTGAAGCTTTCTTT	CASSIDGATNTEAFF
TRBV14	NA	TRBJ2-5	NA	TGTGCCAGCAGCCAAGGCTTCTCTGGGCAGACCCAGTACTTC	CASSQGFSGQTQYF